A single sample is the source of the 30 T cell receptor beta chains below, sequenced in a study of T cell responses to AZD1222 COVID-19 vaccine. Clones were read by immunoSEQ multiplex PCR, and TCRdb kept only the in-frame ones, dropping some. The table has 150,000 to 200,000 clones, less than 95% seen once; the top ten hold about 6%. The sample here was peripheral blood, taken 28 days after the second AZD1222 dose. These receptors were taken from an adult who received the AZD1222 COVID-19 vaccine.

V and J are TRBV10-3 and TRBJ1-2; the match to TRBD1 covers 10 bases. The CDR3 is 15 residues long. Germline CDR1 and CDR2: ENHRY and SYGVKD. The V gene end was trimmed by 4 bases and the J gene end by 5 bases; junction bases not matched to a gene: 7. CDR3 sequence: CAISGSRTGGYGYTF. As DNA, the CDR3 is TGTGCCATCAGTGGGTCCCGGACAGGGGGATATGGCTACACCTTC.

The V gene is TRBV2, the J gene TRBJ1-2; D remains unclear. V was clipped by 3 bases and J by 2 bases, with 13 bases between them. The CDR3 runs 15 residues. The germline V gene encodes CDR1 SNHLY and CDR2 FYNNEI. CDR3 coding DNA: TGTGCCAGCAGTGATTTTCAGAACCCGAACTATGGCTACACCTTC. It is translated as CASSDFQNPNYGYTF.

The V call is TRBV4-3, the J call TRBJ2-1; D uncertain. The CDR3 has 13 amino acids. Per the germline V gene, CDR1 is LGHNA and CDR2 is YSLEER. Deletions cut 1 base from V and 8 bases from J, with 9 bases between. Here the CDR3 reads CASSQGLSDEQFF. The CDR3 DNA reads TGCGCCAGCAGCCAAGGACTGAGCGATGAGCAGTTCTTC.

The V call is TRBV15, the J call TRBJ1-3, with D hard to call. Trimming pared 5 bases from V and 0 bases from J, leaving 14 bases between. The germline CDR1 and CDR2 sequences are LNHNV and YYDKDF (reference sequence). The CDR3 totals 16 residues. CDR3 bases: TGTGCCACCAGCGCCCCCGCAGCAAACTCTGGAAACACCATATATTTT. Translated, it gives CATSAPAANSGNTIYF.

The chain carries TRBV28 and TRBJ1-2; 7 bases map to TRBD1. The CDR3 runs to 13 residues. Germline CDR1 reads MDHEN; CDR2 reads SYDVKM. V was clipped by 4 bases and J by 8 bases; unmatched bases: 7. As DNA, the CDR3 is TGTGCCAGCAGTTCCGGGACAGCGTCCGGCTACACCTTC. This translates into CASSSGTASGYTF.

This sequence joins TRBV19 and TRBJ2-7, with 9 bases lining up with TRBD1. The germline V gene has CDR1 LNHDA and CDR2 SQIVND (reference sequence). Unmatched junction bases numbered 9, after V lost 9 bases and J lost 0 bases. The CDR3 consists of 15 residues. The CDR3 is CASTPGTGSSYEQYF. The CDR3, as DNA: TGTGCCAGCACCCCCGGGACAGGGAGCTCCTACGAGCAGTACTTC.

The rearrangement uses TRBV28 and TRBJ2-7; TRBD1 is a possible D gene (8 bases). CDR1 is MDHEN and CDR2 is SYDVKM in the germline V gene. This CDR3 contains 13 residues. V was pared by 9 bases and J by 6 bases, with 18 bases between. The DNA of the CDR3 is TGTGCCAGTACAGGGGGGGTCTTTGTCGAGCAGTACTTC. Translation gives CASTGGVFVEQYF. Full variable domain (missing parts from reference TRBV28 and TRBJ2-7): DVKVTQSSRYLVKRTGEKVFLECVQDMDHENMFWYRQDPGLGLRLIYFSYDVKMKEKGDIPEGYSVSREKKERFSLILESASTNQTSMYLCASTGGVFVEQYFGPGTRLTVT.

J is TRBJ2-4 and V is TRBV18; the match to TRBD1 covers 7 bases. Germline-derived CDR1 and CDR2 are KGHSH and LQKENI. Trimming at V came to 3 bases and at J to 2 bases, leaving 10 bases not matched to a gene. This CDR3 is built from 17 residues. CDR3 loop: CASSPLTGPLSKNIQYF. CDR3 nucleotides: TGTGCCAGCTCACCTTTGACAGGGCCCCTTTCCAAAAACATTCAGTACTTC.

V and J are TRBV5-8 and TRBJ1-2, with D possibly being TRBD1 (6 bases). V was trimmed by 4 bases and J by 0 bases, leaving 13 bases between them. CDR1 is SGHTS and CDR2 is YDEGEE in the germline V gene. CDR3 length: 15 residues. CDR3 amino acids: CASSLQGGPNYGYTF. Here the CDR3 DNA reads TGTGCCAGCAGCCTACAGGGAGGCCCTAACTATGGCTACACCTTC.

The rearrangement joins TRBV5-1 to TRBJ2-7; 8 bases match TRBD2. V was pared by 4 bases and J by 4 bases, with 7 bases of the junction left unmatched. The CDR3 sequence is 14 residues long. Germline CDR1 SGHRS, CDR2 YFSETQ. The CDR3 nucleotides read TGCGCCAGCAGCCTGACTAGCGCTGAATACGAGCAGTACTTC. Protein: CASSLTSAEYEQYF.

The chain joins TRBV10-3 to TRBJ2-7; D may be TRBD1 or TRBD2 (5 bases each). Trimming removed 3 bases at V and 6 bases at J, with 15 bases between. Germline loops: CDR1 ENHRY, CDR2 SYGVKD. This CDR3 region has 14 residues. CDR3 DNA sequence: TGTGCCATCAGTGAATTCGGGACGGCTGGCGAGCAGTACTTC. Residues: CAISEFGTAGEQYF.

V usage is TRBV6-5 and J usage is TRBJ1-2; 8 positions match TRBD1. V lost 3 bases to trimming and J lost 2 bases; unmatched junction nucleotides: 8. Germline loops: CDR1 MNHEY, CDR2 SVGAGI. This CDR3 contains 16 residues. The CDR3 spells CASSYQPRGLNYGYTF. CDR3 DNA sequence: TGTGCCAGCAGTTATCAACCCAGGGGGCTCAACTATGGCTACACCTTC.

The CDR3 loop is CASSLDSPYSNQPQHF. The CDR3, as DNA: TGTGCCAGCAGCTTGGACAGCCCCTATAGCAATCAGCCCCAGCATTTT. V and J are TRBV5-5 and TRBJ1-5; D not certain. Germline V CDR1 and CDR2: SGHKS, YYEKEE (reference sequence). The CDR3 length is 16 residues. The V end was cut by 0 bases, the J end by 0 bases, with 10 bases between.

This chain joins TRBV5-5 and TRBJ2-6; 7 bases agree with TRBD1. This CDR3 is 17 amino acids long. The V gene's germline CDR1 is SGHKS and CDR2 YYEKEE (reference sequence). After removal of 2 bases from V and 1 base from J, the junction contained 6 bases not matched to a gene. CDR3 amino acids: CASSFGTGESGANVLTF. The CDR3 DNA reads as TGTGCCAGCAGCTTCGGTACAGGGGAATCTGGGGCCAACGTCCTGACTTTC.

This chain uses TRBV5-6 with TRBJ2-7, with 9 bases matching TRBD1. The CDR3 sequence is 15 residues long. CDR1 is SGHDT, CDR2 YYEEEE, per germline. V was clipped by 0 bases and J by 4 bases; unmatched bases: 5. The CDR3 DNA is TGTGCCAGCAGCTTGGACCAGGGACAGGGTTACGAGCAGTACTTC. Protein: CASSLDQGQGYEQYF.

CDR3 DNA: TGTGCCAGTAGTATATTTAGGGAAGGCGCCTACGAGCAGTACTTC. This codes for CASSIFREGAYEQYF. The rearrangement uses TRBV19 and TRBJ2-7, with D unclear. V dropped 2 bases and J dropped 2 bases, with 13 bases sitting between them. This CDR3 spans 15 amino acids. The germline CDR1 and CDR2 sequences are LNHDA and SQIVND (reference sequence).

The V call is TRBV11-2, the J call TRBJ2-7, with D perhaps matching TRBD2 (5 bases). Looked up from germline, CDR1 is SGHAT and CDR2 is FQNNGV. The CDR3 is 16 residues long. V was pared by 1 base and J by 0 bases, with 13 bases between. The CDR3: CASSLGHGRDSYEQYF. For the CDR3, the DNA is TGTGCCAGCAGCTTAGGGCATGGACGGGACTCCTACGAGCAGTACTTC.

V and J are TRBV28 and TRBJ2-3, with TRBD2 matching 13 bases. The CDR3 length is 15 residues. The germline CDR1 and CDR2 sequences are MDHEN and SYDVKM. Trimming took 4 bases from V and 8 from J; bases not matched to a gene: 6. The CDR3 sequence: CASSSGLAGYGTQYF. The CDR3 nucleotides are TGTGCCAGCAGTTCGGGACTAGCGGGGTACGGTACGCAGTATTTT.

V usage is TRBV19 and J usage is TRBJ2-3, with 8 bases that match TRBD1. The V gene's germline CDR1 is LNHDA and CDR2 SQIVND (reference sequence). Trimming cost V 4 bases and J 4 bases; bases outside gene matches: 13. The CDR3 is 17 amino acids. The CDR3 DNA is TGTGCCAGTAGTAATACTCGACAGGGGATTAGGGCAGATACGCAGTATTTT. Amino acids: CASSNTRQGIRADTQYF. The full variable domain, its missing parts supplied by reference TRBV19 and TRBJ2-3, is DGGITQSPKYLFRKEGQNVTLSCEQNLNHDAMYWYRQDPGQGLRLIYYSQIVNDFQKGDIAEGYSVSREKKESFPLTVTSAQKNPTAFYLCASSNTRQGIRADTQYFGPGTRLTVL.

The gene calls are TRBV28 and TRBJ2-3; no definite D call. The CDR3 loop spans 12 amino acids. In germline, CDR1 is MDHEN, CDR2 SYDVKM. V shed 4 bases and J shed 6 bases, with 8 bases lying between them. CDR3 loop: CASSSAKDTQYF. DNA for the CDR3: TGTGCCAGCAGTTCCGCCAAGGATACGCAGTATTTT.

Of note for this clone: An end of the junction does not agree with germline; a read error may underlie this. The chain links TRBV19 to TRBJ2-7, with 9 bases matching TRBD1. The germline CDR1 and CDR2 sequences are LNHDA and SQIVND (reference sequence). CDR3 length equals 16 residues. The CDR3 bases are TGTGCCAGCAGTAGGTCCCGGGACAGGGATTCCTACGAGCAGTACTTC. This sequence encodes CASSRSRDRDSYEQYF. Complete variable domain (other parts from reference TRBV19 and TRBJ2-7): DGGITQSPKYLFRKEGQNVTLSCEQNLNHDAMYWYRQDPGQGLRLIYYSQIVNDFQKGDIAEGYSVSREKKESFPLTVTSAQKNPTAFYLCASSRSRDRDSYEQYFGPGTRLTVT.

This clone was found once. This chain links TRBV20-1 with TRBJ1-5, with a weak D call TRBD1 (6 bases). V was cut by 3 bases and J by 2 bases, with 14 bases left in between. The CDR3 runs to 15 residues. Germline V CDR1 and CDR2: DFQATT, SNEGSKA (reference sequence). This CDR3 is CSASTGIQRNQPQHF. The CDR3 DNA is TGCAGTGCTAGTACAGGGATCCAGCGCAATCAGCCCCAGCATTTT.

J is TRBJ2-2 and V is TRBV18; no clear D gene. Looked up from germline, CDR1 is KGHSH and CDR2 is LQKENI. The CDR3 is 15 residues long. Trimming removed 0 bases from V and 3 bases from J, with 8 bases in between. The CDR3 DNA follows: TGTGCCAGCTCACCACCCTACATACACACCGGGGAGCTGTTTTTT. Encoded protein: CASSPPYIHTGELFF.

CDR3 protein: CASSRRQGGTNEKLFF. CDR3 in DNA: TGTGCCAGCAGCCGACGACAGGGGGGAACTAATGAAAAACTGTTTTTT. V is TRBV7-9 and J is TRBJ1-4; 9 positions match TRBD1. The CDR3 consists of 16 residues. Looked up from germline, CDR1 is SEHNR and CDR2 is FQNEAQ (reference sequence). J gave up 1 base and V 5 bases, and 5 bases lay outside the gene matches.

The rearrangement links TRBV4-3 to TRBJ2-3; TRBD2 aligns across 9 bases. CDR1 and CDR2 from the germline V gene are LGHNA and YSLEER. Losses at the gene ends were 2 bases for V and 8 bases for J; bases not matched to a gene: 8. The CDR3 is made up of 15 amino acids. The CDR3 bases are TGCGCCAGCAGCCAACTAGCGGGACTTGGGGGTACGCAGTATTTT. This codes for CASSQLAGLGGTQYF.

CDR3 coding DNA: TGTGCCAGCAGCGTAGGCTCACAGGGGGCATCGGATACGCAGTATTTT. It codes for CASSVGSQGASDTQYF. The rearrangement links TRBV9 to TRBJ2-3; 9 bases align to TRBD1. The V gene end was trimmed by 0 bases and the J gene end by 6 bases; junction bases not matched to a gene: 8. CDR1 SGDLS and CDR2 YYNGEE come from the germline V gene. There are 16 residues in the CDR3.

The chain uses TRBV28 and TRBJ1-5, with 7 nucleotides matching TRBD1. V lost 6 bases to trimming and J lost 4 bases; unmatched junction nucleotides: 9. Germline V gene data show CDR1 as MDHEN and CDR2 as SYDVKM. The CDR3 runs to 15 residues. The CDR3 is CASRAGQVGNQPQHF. The CDR3 DNA is TGTGCCAGCAGAGCTGGACAGGTGGGGAATCAGCCCCAGCATTTT.

The chain joins TRBV5-6 to TRBJ2-3; maybe TRBD2 (5 bases). The CDR3 has 16 residues. Trimming left V 2 bases short and J 0 bases short, with 13 bases between. Germline V gene data show CDR1 as SGHDT and CDR2 as YYEEEE. Here the CDR3 reads CASSLRTDPSTDTQYF. The DNA for the CDR3 is TGTGCCAGCAGCTTAAGGACTGACCCGAGCACAGATACGCAGTATTTT.

This sequence joins TRBV30 and TRBJ1-2, with TRBD1 matching over 7 bases. CDR1 GTSNPN and CDR2 SVGIG come from the germline V gene (reference sequence). V gave up 4 bases and J gave up 4 bases; unmatched junction bases: 6. This CDR3 spans 13 amino acids. This chain's CDR3 is CAWTRDRIYGYTF. The DNA for the CDR3 is TGTGCCTGGACCAGGGACAGAATCTATGGCTACACCTTC.

CDR3: CASSFPLSGGAPGELFF. CDR3 nucleotide sequence: TGTGCCAGCAGTTTCCCGCTGAGTGGGGGGGCCCCCGGGGAGCTGTTTTTT. The chain carries TRBV28 and TRBJ2-2, with D perhaps matching TRBD2 (7 bases). Germline V lookup: CDR1 MDHEN, CDR2 SYDVKM. The germline V and J ends were trimmed by 3 bases and 6 bases, with 20 bases remaining between them. This CDR3 has 17 amino acids. Together with reference TRBV28 and TRBJ2-2, the CDR3 gives the full variable domain: DVKVTQSSRYLVKRTGEKVFLECVQDMDHENMFWYRQDPGLGLRLIYFSYDVKMKEKGDIPEGYSVSREKKERFSLILESASTNQTSMYLCASSFPLSGGAPGELFFGEGSRLTVL.